The next 21 T cell receptor beta chains were all read from a single sample in a study of metastatic and nonmetastatic thyroid tumors. The entire patient cohort was treatment-naive prior to thyroid surgery. TCRdb re-analyzed the PCR reads using MiXCR. The sample comprises about 15,000 clones, roughly 25% of which are singletons, and over 9.5% rests with the top ten. The sequenced sample was tumor tissue. The receptors here all came from a female donor with papillary thyroid cancer or a benign thyroid nodule (not recorded which). Some clones in this sample may be carry-over from other donors' samples.

In this sample, this clone turned up many times. This CDR3 reads CSADPGTSANEQFF. For the CDR3, the DNA is TGCAGTGCCGACCCCGGGACTAGCGCCAATGAGCAGTTCTTC. The chain recombines TRBV20-1 with TRBJ2-1, with 10 positions matching TRBD2. Germline V CDR1 and CDR2: DFQATT, SNEGSKA (reference sequence). The CDR3 spans 14 residues. The junction had 8 bases not matched to a gene; V was cut back by 6 bases and J by 6 bases.

This clone was recorded once. The chain couples TRBV9 to TRBJ2-7; TRBD1 matches at 8 bases. After removal of 4 bases from V and 3 bases from J, the junction contained 12 bases not matched to a gene. The CDR3 length is 16 residues. Germline V gene lookup returns CDR1 SGDLS and CDR2 YYNGEE. As DNA, the CDR3 is TGTGCCAGCAGCCCAAGAGCCGGGACAGGCTACTACGAGCAGTACTTC. It encodes CASSPRAGTGYYEQYF.

By share, this clone ranks as medium-sized. This sequence joins TRBV4-1 and TRBJ1-1; 7 bases align to TRBD1. V shed 2 bases and J 0 bases; nucleotides not matched to a gene: 9. This CDR3 is 17 amino acids long. CDR1 and CDR2 (germline): MGHRA, YSYEKL. The CDR3 sequence: CASSQPRTGPMNTEAFF. CDR3 nucleotides: TGCGCCAGCAGCCAACCCAGGACAGGACCCATGAACACTGAAGCTTTCTTT.

This clone rates as medium-sized. The chain carries TRBV6-2 or TRBV6-3 and TRBJ2-7; 15 nucleotides align to TRBD2. V gave up 8 bases and J gave up 4 bases; unmatched junction bases: 9. The length of the CDR3 is 16 residues. Germline V gene sequence: CDR1 MNHEY, CDR2 SVGEGT. The CDR3 DNA sequence: TGTGCCAGCTCTTGGACTAGCGGGAGGGCCGGGTACGAGCAGTACTTC. Its protein is CASSWTSGRAGYEQYF.

J is TRBJ2-5 and V is TRBV20-1; D perhaps matches TRBD2 (6 bases). The end of the DNA is better explained by TRBJ2-1, so the J call may be wrong. Per the germline V gene, CDR1 is DFQATT and CDR2 is SNEGSKA (reference sequence). The CDR3 is 14 residues long. CDR3 DNA sequence: TGCAGTGCTAGAGATCGACTAGCCTACAATGAGCAGTTCTTC. Translating gives CSARDRLAYNEQFF.

The V call is TRBV30, the J call TRBJ2-7; TRBD1 aligns across 8 bases. This CDR3 spans 13 amino acids. Germline CDR1 GTSNPN, CDR2 SVGIG (reference sequence). After removal of 1 base from V and 4 bases from J, the junction contained 3 bases not matched to a gene. CDR3 DNA: TGTGCCTGGAGTGGGACAGGGTGGTACGAGCAGTACTTC. It translates to CAWSGTGWYEQYF.

Details on this clone: A clone one base away is much larger, so this may be a read error. The rearrangement uses TRBV5-4 and TRBJ2-3; perhaps D is TRBD1 or TRBD2 (5 bases each). CDR1 and CDR2 (germline): SGHNT, YYREEE (reference sequence). The CDR3 runs 15 residues. V was pared by 4 bases and J by 2 bases, with 14 bases between. The CDR3 is CASSDEGRLTDTQYF. The CDR3 region has the DNA TGTGCCAGCAGCGACGAGGGACGCCTCACAGATACGCAGTATTTT.

In its sample, this clone was seen many times. This rearrangement joins TRBV9 to TRBJ2-3; 9 bases fit TRBD2. Trimming at V came to 3 bases and at J to 3 bases, leaving 5 bases not matched to a gene. The CDR3 length is 15 residues. CDR1 is SGDLS, CDR2 YYNGEE, per germline. In nucleotides, the CDR3 is TGTGCCAGCAGCGGAAGCGGGAGGATGACAGATACGCAGTATTTT. Encoded protein: CASSGSGRMTDTQYF.

This clone was seen a handful of times. This chain uses TRBV2 with TRBJ1-6; TRBD1 matches 7 bases. The germline V gene encodes CDR1 SNHLY and CDR2 FYNNEI. The CDR3 has 14 residues. V lost 6 bases, J lost 10 bases, and 9 bases stayed unmatched. This CDR3 reads CASSRDRADSPLHF. The DNA of the CDR3 is TGTGCCAGCAGCAGAGACAGGGCGGACTCACCCCTCCACTTT. The complete variable domain, with remaining parts taken from reference TRBV2 and TRBJ1-6, reads EPEVTQTPSHQVTQMGQEVILRCVPISNHLYFYWYRQILGQKVEFLVSFYNNEISEKSEIFDDQFSVERPDGSNFTLKIRSTKLEDSAMYFCASSRDRADSPLHFGNGTRLTVT.

The CDR3 reads CAWNRMTEAFF. For the CDR3, the DNA is TGTGCCTGGAACCGCATGACTGAAGCTTTCTTT. The J gene is TRBJ1-1, the V gene TRBV30; no clear D. V lost 4 bases, J lost 5 bases, and 8 bases lay in between. Germline-derived CDR1 and CDR2 are GTSNPN and SVGIG (reference sequence). The CDR3 sequence is 11 residues long.

This clone is categorized as medium-sized. The same CDR3 can be traced to other DNA sequences in this sample. The rearrangement uses TRBV19 and TRBJ2-7; D perhaps matches TRBD2 (6 bases). The CDR3 covers 11 residues. Between the trimmed V and J ends, which lost 7 bases and 6 bases, there was a span of 10 bases. The germline CDR1 and CDR2 sequences are LNHDA and SQIVND (reference sequence). The CDR3 DNA is TGTGCCAGTAAGGAGGGTTCCGAGCAGTACTTC. Its protein product is CASKEGSEQYF. Looking up the rest from reference TRBV19 and TRBJ2-7 gives the full variable domain: DGGITQSPKYLFRKEGQNVTLSCEQNLNHDAMYWYRQDPGQGLRLIYYSQIVNDFQKGDIAEGYSVSREKKESFPLTVTSAQKNPTAFYLCASKEGSEQYFGPGTRLTVT.

This clone was recorded at least ten times. Mismatch with germline at one junction end may stem from a read error. The genes are TRBV6-1 and TRBJ2-3, with 8 bases identical to TRBD2. The CDR3 totals 15 residues. From germline, CDR1 is MNHNS and CDR2 SASEGT. The CDR3 protein is CASSLTSARTGTQYF. The CDR3 DNA reads TGTGCCAGCAGTCTGACTAGCGCACGCACAGGTACGCAGTATTTT.

This clone is medium-sized. This chain links TRBV3-1 with TRBJ1-2; a weak D match, TRBD1 (6 bases). The germline gives CDR1 LGHDT, CDR2 YNNKEL (reference sequence). This CDR3 has 12 amino acids. Trimming removed 4 bases from V and 10 bases from J, with 13 bases in between. The chain's CDR3 is CASSPSGAVYTF. In DNA form, the CDR3 reads TGTGCCAGCAGCCCCTCAGGGGCTGTCTACACCTTC. The full variable domain, completed using reference TRBV3-1 and TRBJ1-2, is DTAVSQTPKYLVTQMGNDKSIKCEQNLGHDTMYWYKQDSKKFLKIMFSYNNKELIINETVPNRFSPKSPDKAHLNLHINSLELGDSAVYFCASSPSGAVYTFGSGTRLTVV.

This clone is medium-sized by share. The chain is built from TRBV6-1 and TRBJ1-5; 9 bases are shared with TRBD1. This CDR3 comprises 15 residues. The V segment lost 4 bases and the J segment 5 bases; nucleotides outside the gene matches: 6. CDR1 is MNHNS, CDR2 SASEGT, per germline. Here the CDR3 DNA reads TGTGCCAGCAGTGGCCGGGACAGGGCGGATCAGCCCCAGCATTTT. The encoded protein is CASSGRDRADQPQHF.

This clone was seen ten or more times. Being one base from a much bigger clone, this may be a read error. Likely a read error: the CDR3 ends without its conserved phenylalanine or tryptophan. The genes are TRBV5-1 and TRBJ2-5, with 8 bases identical to TRBD1. This CDR3 contains 12 residues. The ends lost 0 bases at V and 10 bases at J; junction bases unmatched: 2. Germline CDR1 and CDR2: SGHRS and YFSETQ. The CDR3 bases are TGCGCCAGCAGCTTGGGGGGGACAGGCCAGTACCTC. Amino acids: CASSLGGTGQYL.

The chain joins TRBV5-6 to TRBJ2-1, with a weak D call TRBD2 (5 bases). The CDR3 consists of 16 residues. The V end was cut by 0 bases, the J end by 8 bases, with 18 bases between. CDR1 is SGHDT, CDR2 YYEEEE, per germline. The CDR3 DNA reads TGTGCCAGCAGCTTGGCCGGACTCCTGGGTTACCATGAGCAGTTCTTC. Its translation is CASSLAGLLGYHEQFF.

The V and J genes are TRBV20-1 and TRBJ2-7; the D gene is possibly TRBD2 (6 bases). Between the trimmed V and J ends, which lost 6 bases and 0 bases, there was a span of 18 bases. CDR3 length: 15 amino acids. Germline V lookup: CDR1 DFQATT, CDR2 SNEGSKA (reference sequence). CDR3 region: CSASGDWVASYEQYF. CDR3 DNA: TGCAGTGCCAGTGGGGACTGGGTCGCCTCCTACGAGCAGTACTTC.

The V and J genes are TRBV7-8 and TRBJ1-2; 7 nucleotides match TRBD1. The CDR3 covers 18 residues. Germline CDR1 SGHVS, CDR2 FQNEAQ. J gave up 0 bases and V 0 bases, and 10 bases lay outside the gene matches. The CDR3, as DNA: TGTGCCAGCAGCTTAGCGCGGGACAGTTATTTCCCTAACTATGGCTACACCTTC. Translating gives CASSLARDSYFPNYGYTF.

This clone is medium-sized. The chain has TRBV4-2 and TRBJ2-1, with D perhaps matching TRBD2 (6 bases). The CDR3 is 13 amino acids. V was clipped by 4 bases and J by 6 bases, with 10 bases between them. The germline V gene has CDR1 LGHNA and CDR2 YNFKEQ. The CDR3 nucleotides are TGTGCCAGCAGCCCCGGACTATCCAATGAGCAGTTCTTC. Translated: CASSPGLSNEQFF.

To note about this clone: Other DNA sequences in this specimen translate into the identical CDR3. The V gene is TRBV7-2, the J gene TRBJ1-6, with no clear D. Germline values: CDR1 SGHTA, CDR2 FQGNSA. This CDR3 contains 12 residues. The V end lost 6 bases, the J end lost 19 bases, and 19 bases lay between the germline ends. CDR3 in amino acids: CASSWAGSHLHF. CDR3 in DNA: TGTGCCAGCAGTTGGGCCGGGTCACACCTACACTTT.

This clone came up many times. The CDR3 is CASSPQREVEQFF. The CDR3 nucleotides are TGTGCCAGCTCACCACAGCGGGAGGTTGAGCAGTTCTTC. This chain connects TRBV18 to TRBJ2-1, with TRBD2 matching over 9 bases. This CDR3 is built from 13 residues. The germline gives CDR1 KGHSH, CDR2 LQKENI. J gave up 9 bases and V 1 base, and 1 base lay outside the gene matches.